This TCR beta chain was recovered during a study of beta chain features in type 1 diabetes. Study results and limitations: Within each of all four CD4+ subsets, Type 1 diabetes patients had TCRB CDR3s that were moderately but significantly shorter.

The study reverse transcribed the entire isolated RNA, so it sequenced expressed TCRB transcripts. Sequencing used immunoSEQ multiplex PCR; TCRdb keeps in-frame clones, though not all of them. The sample lists 300,000 or so clones, about 13% occurring once. About this clone: Its antigen is unidentified.

The specimen sequenced was naive CD4+ T cells from blood. This sequence was found in a woman aged 18-30 years with type 1 diabetes.

The CDR3 DNA follows: TGTGCCAGCAGTTTATCCAGCGGGACCGCAGATACGCAGTATTTT. The encoded protein is CASSLSSGTADTQYF. The chain recombines TRBV27 with TRBJ2-3, with 7 bases matching TRBD2. The CDR3 has 15 residues. The J segment lost 4 bases and the V segment lost 0 bases, leaving 4 bases of the junction unmatched. Germline lookup yields CDR1 MNHEY and CDR2 SMNVEV (reference sequence).